The 32 T cell receptor beta chains below were found in one sample sequenced in a study of breast tumors, draining lymph nodes, adjacent tissues. Axillary draining lymph nodes of breast cancer patients supplied the node samples. Using its own MiXCR run on the multiplex PCR reads, TCRdb lists one record per CDR3 protein. This table holds 150,000 to 200,000 distinct CDR3 sequences, about 30% found once. Input material: axillary lymph node tissue. Receptors were obtained from a female donor with breast cancer. Some clones in this sample may be carry-over from other donors' samples.

This sequence joins TRBV29-1 and TRBJ1-4; D possibly corresponds to TRBD1 (6 bases). The CDR3 contains 14 residues. Germline V lookup: CDR1 SQVTM, CDR2 ANQGSEA. V lost 6 bases and J 6 bases, leaving 17 bases between the germline ends. CDR3 DNA sequence: TGCAGCGTCCATCAGATGGGGGCTGATGAAAAACTGTTTTTT. It codes for CSVHQMGADEKLFF.

J is TRBJ1-5 and V is TRBV7-3, with D tentatively TRBD1 (6 bases). Germline CDR1 is SGHTA and CDR2 is FQGTGA. There are 15 residues in the CDR3. V was cut by 5 bases and J by 5 bases, with 16 bases left in between. CDR3 bases: TGTGCCAGCAGCCCCCAGGACAGCCTTGATCAGCCCCAGCATTTT. Translating gives CASSPQDSLDQPQHF.

This clonotype was observed many times. This sequence joins TRBV9 and TRBJ2-1; D gene unclear. V lost 4 bases and J lost 3, with 17 bases in between. The CDR3 is 16 amino acids. Germline loops: CDR1 SGDLS, CDR2 YYNGEE. CDR3 sequence reads: CASSPGGGASYNEQFF. The CDR3 region has the DNA TGTGCCAGCAGCCCCGGCGGCGGAGCGAGCTACAATGAGCAGTTCTTC.

The V gene is TRBV20-1, the J gene TRBJ2-7; D ambiguous. Germline V gene sequence: CDR1 DFQATT, CDR2 SNEGSKA (reference sequence). V lost 0 bases to trimming and J lost 5 bases, with 14 bases between them. The CDR3 is 14 residues long. In DNA form, the CDR3 reads TGCAGTGCTAGAGATCTGGAGACTGCTAACGAGCAGTACTTC. It is translated as CSARDLETANEQYF.

With regard to this clonotype: Without the conserved terminal phenylalanine or tryptophan, this CDR3 likely stems from a read error. It is unclear where the CDR3 begins or ends on the DNA, so no DNA is shown, and the CDR3 is as TCRdb lists it. The V and J genes are TRBV2 and TRBJ2-5; the D call TRBD1 from the table was never checked on the DNA. The CDR3 sequence runs 14 residues, both termini included. Looked up from germline, CDR1 is SNHLY and CDR2 is FYNNEI. Here the CDR3 reads CASRPLDNAQSQGS.

V usage is TRBV7-2 and J usage is TRBJ1-4; D is uncertain. The CDR3 is made up of 12 amino acids. V shed 8 bases and J shed 8 bases, with 12 bases lying between them. The germline V gene encodes CDR1 SGHTA and CDR2 FQGNSA. CDR3 bases: TGTGCCAGCGCGAAAGTACGGGAAAAACTGTTTTTT. It specifies CASAKVREKLFF.

This clonotype occurred a few times. This clone may be a read error of a much larger clone one base away. The chain recombines TRBV6-2 or TRBV6-3 with TRBJ2-7; 9 bases line up with TRBD1. CDR1 and CDR2 from the germline V gene are MNHEY and SVGEGT. The CDR3 covers 17 residues. This CDR3 reads CASSYRSGTGFGYEQCF. In DNA, the CDR3 is TGTGCCAGCAGTTACCGATCCGGGACAGGGTTTGGCTACGAGCAGTGCTTC.

This clonotype was counted a single time. A junction boundary mismatches the germline segment, possibly from a read error. The chain joins TRBV5-1 to TRBJ2-1; 11 nucleotides agree with TRBD2. Per the germline V gene, CDR1 is SGHRS and CDR2 is YFSETQ. This CDR3 has 16 residues. The CDR3 here is CARSLEASGGPTLGFF. Written as DNA, the CDR3 is TGCGCCCGCAGCTTGGAGGCTAGCGGGGGGCCTACTCTAGGGTTCTTC.

This sequence joins TRBV12-3 or TRBV12-4 and TRBJ2-5, with D perhaps TRBD2 (6 bases). V lost 6 bases and J lost 4, with 18 bases in between. CDR3 size: 15 residues. In DNA, the CDR3 is TGTGCCAGCAGCCCCACCCGGGGGATAGGAGAGACCCAGTACTTC. Amino acids: CASSPTRGIGETQYF.

This clonotype was found many times. The V gene is TRBV5-5, the J gene TRBJ2-1; 9 nucleotides line up with TRBD1. V lost 6 bases, J lost 6 bases, and 16 bases stayed unmatched. CDR3 length: 17 amino acids. The germline gives CDR1 SGHKS, CDR2 YYEKEE (reference sequence). CDR3 nucleotides: TGTGCCAGCACCCTGGGCATCACAGGGGGCTGGGGCAATGAGCAGTTCTTC. This sequence encodes CASTLGITGGWGNEQFF.

As regards this clonotype: A much larger clone lies a single base off, so this may be a read error. The chain joins TRBV20-1 to TRBJ1-2; D is uncertain. CDR3 length equals 15 residues. Germline CDR1 reads DFQATT; CDR2 reads SNEGSKA (reference sequence). Between the trimmed V and J ends, which lost 0 bases and 4 bases, there was a span of 15 bases. CDR3 sequence reads: CSARDLLHPTYGYTF. The DNA of the CDR3 is TGCAGTGCTAGAGATCTTTTACACCCTACCTATGGCTACACCTTC.

This clonotype was counted many times. The rearrangement uses TRBV20-1 and TRBJ2-1, with TRBD2 matching 8 bases. V dropped 2 bases and J dropped 2; count of bases not matched to a gene: 2. Germline V gene data show CDR1 as DFQATT and CDR2 as SNEGSKA (reference sequence). The CDR3 totals 14 residues. CDR3 sequence reads: CSARSGGTYNEQFF. The DNA of the CDR3 is TGCAGTGCTAGATCGGGGGGGACCTACAATGAGCAGTTCTTC.

With regard to this clonotype: This CDR3 fails to terminate in the conserved phenylalanine or tryptophan, so it likely reflects a read error. The V gene is TRBV29-1, the J gene TRBJ1-4; possibly TRBD1 for D (6 bases). V gave up 3 bases and J gave up 4 bases, with 12 bases separating them. This CDR3 has 14 amino acids. CDR1 and CDR2 (germline): SQVTM, ANQGSEA. The CDR3 sequence: CSVEVTGDNEKLFL. The CDR3 DNA follows: TGCAGCGTTGAGGTGACAGGTGATAATGAAAAACTGTTTCTT.

Only one count was recorded for this clonotype. The final CDR3 position lacks the conserved phenylalanine or tryptophan, pointing to a likely read error. The V call is TRBV9, the J call TRBJ2-2; 8 nucleotides match TRBD2. J was trimmed by 13 bases and V by 3 bases; bases with no gene match: 5. Germline V gene lookup returns CDR1 SGDLS and CDR2 YYNGEE. The length of the CDR3 is 12 residues. This chain's CDR3 is CASSGGLGGLFL. CDR3 nucleotides: TGTGCCAGCAGCGGGGGACTAGGTGGGCTGTTTCTT.

The rearrangement links TRBV9 to TRBJ2-3; 12 nucleotides agree with TRBD1. This CDR3 has 16 residues. In germline, CDR1 is SGDLS, CDR2 YYNGEE. The V and J ends lost 0 bases and 5 bases, in that order; junction bases with no gene match: 4. The CDR3 nucleotides read TGTGCCAGCAGCGTAGCTGGGACAGGGGGCGGAGATACGCAGTATTTT. It codes for CASSVAGTGGGDTQYF.

This clonotype was detected ten times or more. The CDR3 here is CASSVDSQHTDTQYF. DNA for the CDR3: TGTGCCAGCAGCGTAGACTCACAACACACAGATACGCAGTATTTT. The genes are TRBV9 and TRBJ2-3; D not resolved. Germline V lookup: CDR1 SGDLS, CDR2 YYNGEE. CDR3 length: 15 residues. Deletions cut 0 bases from V and 2 bases from J, with 10 bases between. The full variable domain, in which reference TRBV9 and TRBJ2-3 provide the parts outside the CDR3, is DSGVTQTPKHLITATGQRVTLRCSPRSGDLSVYWYQQSLDQGLQFLIQYYNGEERAKGNILERFSAQQFPDLHSELNLSSLELGDSALYFCASSVDSQHTDTQYFGPGTRLTVL.

On this clonotype itself: Being one base from a much bigger clone, this may be a read error. This chain uses TRBV11-2 with TRBJ2-7; 7 nucleotides line up with TRBD1. After removal of 2 bases from V and 5 bases from J, the junction contained 9 bases not matched to a gene. CDR1 and CDR2 from the germline V gene are SGHAT and FQNNGV. This CDR3 has 15 residues. CDR3 bases: TGTGCCAGCAGCTTAAGGACAGGCACTCGGGACGAGCAGTACTTC. It translates to CASSLRTGTRDEQYF.

The sample holds many counts of this clonotype. The chain has TRBV19 and TRBJ1-5; D ambiguous. Germline values: CDR1 LNHDA, CDR2 SQIVND (reference sequence). Trimming took off 3 bases at V and 7 bases at J, with 13 bases between the two ends. The CDR3 is made up of 14 amino acids. The CDR3 nucleotides are TGTGCCAGTAGTATTCTTTCGGGTCCGCAGCCCCAGCATTTT. Residues: CASSILSGPQPQHF.

Many counts were recorded for this clonotype. The chain has TRBV5-8 and TRBJ1-5; no clear D. The CDR3 has 12 amino acids. Per germline, CDR1 SGHTS and CDR2 YDEGEE. Trimming took off 3 bases at V and 7 bases at J, with 8 bases between the two ends. CDR3 region: CASSSIQQPQHF. The CDR3 region has the DNA TGTGCCAGCAGCTCAATACAGCAGCCCCAGCATTTT. The entire variable domain, with the rest obtained from reference TRBV5-8 and TRBJ1-5, is as follows: EAGVTQSPTHLIKTRGQQATLRCSPISGHTSVYWYQQALGLGLQFLLWYDEGEERNRGNFPPRFSGRQFPNYSSELNVNALELEDSALYLCASSSIQQPQHFGDGTRLSIL.

This clonotype was counted at least ten times. V gene TRBV29-1 combines with J gene TRBJ1-4; TRBD1 is a possible D gene (6 bases). Germline CDR1 SQVTM, CDR2 ANQGSEA. The germline V and J ends were trimmed by 0 bases and 8 bases, with 13 bases remaining between them. CDR3 size: 14 residues. Here the CDR3 reads CSVEDLGGGEKLFF. The CDR3, as DNA: TGCAGCGTTGAAGATCTGGGGGGCGGCGAAAAACTGTTTTTT.

This clonotype has more than one count but fewer than ten. The chain carries TRBV5-1 and TRBJ2-4; 8 bases are a match to TRBD1. With 4 bases clipped from V and 1 base from J, the junction kept 4 bases outside the gene matches. The germline gives CDR1 SGHRS, CDR2 YFSETQ. The CDR3 has 15 amino acids. The CDR3 sequence: CASSGWTGAKNIQYF. The CDR3 DNA sequence: TGCGCCAGCAGCGGATGGACAGGGGCCAAAAACATTCAGTACTTC. Full variable domain (rest looked up from reference TRBV5-1 and TRBJ2-4): KAGVTQTPRYLIKTRGQQVTLSCSPISGHRSVSWYQQTPGQGLQFLFEYFSETQRNKGNFPGRFSGRQFSNSRSEMNVSTLELGDSALYLCASSGWTGAKNIQYFGAGTRLSVL.

On this clonotype: No DNA is shown, since the ends of the CDR3 on it are uncertain; the CDR3 is the one TCRdb lists. J is TRBJ1-6 and V is TRBV25-1. Germline values: CDR1 MGHDK, CDR2 SYGVNS. 13 amino acids form the CDR3, both terminal residues included. This chain's CDR3 is CACSARDPSPLHF.

The chain links TRBV7-3 to TRBJ1-2; 10 bases fit TRBD1. The germline V gene encodes CDR1 SGHTA and CDR2 FQGTGA. This CDR3 has 15 residues. V lost 9 bases and J lost 8; bases outside the gene matches: 15. CDR3 protein: CASIPGTGATSGYTF. In nucleotides, the CDR3 is TGTGCCAGTATACCCGGGACAGGGGCTACGTCGGGCTACACCTTC. The full variable domain, rest sourced from reference TRBV7-3 and TRBJ1-2, is GAGVSQTPSNKVTEKGKYVELRCDPISGHTALYWYRQSLGQGPEFLIYFQGTGAADDSGLPNDRFFAVRPEGSVSTLKIQRTERGDSAVYLCASIPGTGATSGYTFGSGTRLTVV.

The table lists this clonotype with many counts. The chain uses TRBV12-3 or TRBV12-4 and TRBJ1-5, with D uncertain. V lost 3 bases to trimming and J lost 3 bases, with 15 bases between them. The CDR3 runs 16 residues. In DNA, the CDR3 is TGTGCCAGCAGTTTCGCGTCGGCCGGAAACAATCAGCCCCAGCATTTT. Translation: CASSFASAGNNQPQHF.

Comments on this clonotype: This CDR3 is missing its conserved last phenylalanine or tryptophan, likely due to a read error. The CDR3 bases are TGTGCCAGCTCACAACAAACTTCAGGGGGCGATACTGAAGCTTTCTTG. This encodes CASSQQTSGGDTEAFL. This chain uses TRBV18 with TRBJ1-1; TRBD1 aligns across 8 bases. The CDR3 is 16 amino acids. Germline V gene data show CDR1 as KGHSH and CDR2 as LQKENI. With 4 bases clipped from V and 5 bases from J, the junction kept 12 bases outside the gene matches.

This chain links TRBV20-1 with TRBJ2-3; no clear D gene. This CDR3 comprises 13 residues. V was clipped by 3 bases and J by 5 bases, with 12 bases between them. The V gene's germline CDR1 is DFQATT and CDR2 SNEGSKA (reference sequence). CDR3 amino acids: CSASSLARDTQYF. CDR3 nucleotides: TGCAGTGCTAGTTCATTGGCCCGAGATACGCAGTATTTT.

V usage is TRBV7-8 and J usage is TRBJ2-2; weak D call: TRBD1 (5 bases). The germline V gene has CDR1 SGHVS and CDR2 FQNEAQ. This CDR3 comprises 16 residues. V dropped 8 bases and J dropped 2 bases, with 18 bases sitting between them. Here the CDR3 reads CASRPPGQTNTGELFF. CDR3 bases: TGTGCCAGCCGGCCTCCCGGACAAACTAACACCGGGGAGCTGTTTTTT.

With respect to this clonotype: The CDR3 ends on some other residue instead of the conserved phenylalanine or tryptophan, so this is likely a read error. CDR3 region: CASSAGGGSNEQFL. CDR3 coding DNA: TGCGCCAGCAGCGCAGGGGGCGGATCTAATGAGCAGTTCCTC. The rearrangement uses TRBV9 and TRBJ2-1; 8 nucleotides align to TRBD1. CDR3 length equals 14 residues. Germline assignment: CDR1 SGDLS and CDR2 YYNGEE.

This clonotype was seen repeatedly, ten times or more. V is TRBV10-2 and J is TRBJ2-1; 12 positions match TRBD1. Germline CDR1 reads WSHSY; CDR2 reads SAAADI. This CDR3 contains 14 residues. With V trimmed by 6 bases and J by 9 bases, 6 bases remained unmatched. The CDR3 loop is CASSRDRGRGEQFF. DNA for the CDR3: TGCGCCAGCAGCCGGGACAGGGGGCGCGGTGAGCAGTTCTTC.

This clonotype appeared many times. The chain joins TRBV20-1 to TRBJ2-5, with 10 positions matching TRBD2. There are 16 residues in the CDR3. Trimming at V came to 2 bases and at J to 3 bases, leaving 9 bases not matched to a gene. Germline V gene sequence: CDR1 DFQATT, CDR2 SNEGSKA (reference sequence). The CDR3 spells CSARTHSGGPKETQYF. CDR3 DNA sequence: TGCAGTGCTAGAACCCATAGCGGGGGGCCTAAAGAGACCCAGTACTTC.

This clonotype showed up many times. The chain joins TRBV11-2 to TRBJ2-5, with a weak D call TRBD2 (6 bases). Germline V gene data show CDR1 as SGHAT and CDR2 as FQNNGV. CDR3 length: 14 residues. Trimming removed 4 bases from V and 5 bases from J, with 14 bases in between. CDR3 nucleotides: TGTGCCAGCAGCTCCCGAGCGGGCCGGGAGACCCAGTACTTC. Protein: CASSSRAGRETQYF. The full variable domain, rest sourced from reference TRBV11-2 and TRBJ2-5, is EAGVAQSPRYKIIEKRQSVAFWCNPISGHATLYWYQQILGQGPKLLIQFQNNGVVDDSQLPKDRFSAERLKGVDSTLKIQPAKLEDSAVYLCASSSRAGRETQYFGPGTRLLVL.

On this clonotype: The junction does not match germline at one end; this may be a read error. The V gene is TRBV5-4, the J gene TRBJ1-1; no reliable D call. Looked up from germline, CDR1 is SGHNT and CDR2 is YYREEE (reference sequence). There are 14 residues in the CDR3. CDR3 DNA sequence: TGTGCCAGCAGCGTTAAGCACGTGAACACTAAAGCTTTCTTT. It yields the protein CASSVKHVNTKAFF. Using reference TRBV5-4 and TRBJ1-1 for the parts outside the CDR3, the full variable domain is ETGVTQSPTHLIKTRGQQVTLRCSSQSGHNTVSWYQQALGQGPQFIFQYYREEENGRGNFPPRFSGLQFPNYSSELNVNALELDDSALYLCASSVKHVNTKAFFGQGTRLTVV.